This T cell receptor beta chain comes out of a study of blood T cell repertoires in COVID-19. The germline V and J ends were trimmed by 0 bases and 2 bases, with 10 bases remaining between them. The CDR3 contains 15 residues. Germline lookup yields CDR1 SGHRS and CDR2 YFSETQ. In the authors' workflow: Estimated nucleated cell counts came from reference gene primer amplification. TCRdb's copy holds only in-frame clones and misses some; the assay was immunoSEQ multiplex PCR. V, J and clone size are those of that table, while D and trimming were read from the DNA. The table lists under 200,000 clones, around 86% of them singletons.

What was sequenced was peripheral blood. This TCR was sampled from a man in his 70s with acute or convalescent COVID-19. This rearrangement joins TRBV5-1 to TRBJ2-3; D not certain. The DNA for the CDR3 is TGCGCCAGCAGCTTGGGACACTTATCCACAGATACGCAGTATTTT. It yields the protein CASSLGHLSTDTQYF.